This T cell receptor (beta chain) was recorded in a study of blood T cell repertoires in COVID-19. Unmatched junction bases numbered 7, after V lost 0 bases and J lost 2 bases. CDR1 is KGHSH, CDR2 LQKENI, per germline. This CDR3 region has 16 residues. Only in-frame clones appear in the TCRdb table, and some are missing; sequencing was by immunoSEQ multiplex PCR. The table lists some 460,000 clones, about nine tenths of them singletons. The specimen was PBMCs or T cells enriched from blood (not recorded which). The TCR comes from a woman aged 18-29 years who had recovered from COVID-19. This sequence joins TRBV18 and TRBJ2-7; TRBD2 matches at 7 bases. The CDR3 sequence: CASSPPGGAGTYEQYF. In DNA, the CDR3 is TGTGCCAGCTCACCACCGGGAGGGGCGGGAACCTACGAGCAGTACTTC.